The T cell receptor (beta chain) described here comes from a study of blood T cell repertoires in COVID-19. On the study more broadly: Spain, Italy and the United States supplied samples that represented acute and convalescent COVID-19. From T cells, B-cell-depleted T cells, or PBMCs came the material, which was cDNA or gDNA.

The CDR3 runs to 12 residues. Between the trimmed V and J ends, which lost 2 bases and 7 bases, there was a span of 8 bases. Germline assignment: CDR1 MNHEY and CDR2 SVGEGT. TCRdb's copy holds only in-frame clones and misses some; the assay was immunoSEQ multiplex PCR. The sample shows hundreds of thousands of clones, around 90% of them seen only once. This clonotype was obtained from a woman in her forties who had recovered from COVID-19. This chain joins TRBV6-2 or TRBV6-3 and TRBJ1-2; D call uncertain. Sequenced material: peripheral blood. In nucleotides, the CDR3 is TGTGCCAGCAGTTACGAGGCGCGTGGCTACACCTTC. Amino acids: CASSYEARGYTF.